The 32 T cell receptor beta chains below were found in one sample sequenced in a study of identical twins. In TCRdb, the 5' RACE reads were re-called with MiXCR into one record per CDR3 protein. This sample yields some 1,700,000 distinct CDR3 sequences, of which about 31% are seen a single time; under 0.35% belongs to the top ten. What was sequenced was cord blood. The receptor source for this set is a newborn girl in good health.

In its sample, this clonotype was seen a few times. The CDR3 loop is CASQVKREGSDTQYF. The CDR3 DNA reads TGTGCCAGCCAAGTCAAGCGGGAGGGCTCGGATACGCAGTATTTT. V is TRBV4-2 and J is TRBJ2-3; 10 bases match TRBD2. V lost 8 bases and J lost 6; bases outside the gene matches: 11. This CDR3 comprises 15 residues. CDR1 and CDR2 (germline): LGHNA, YNFKEQ.

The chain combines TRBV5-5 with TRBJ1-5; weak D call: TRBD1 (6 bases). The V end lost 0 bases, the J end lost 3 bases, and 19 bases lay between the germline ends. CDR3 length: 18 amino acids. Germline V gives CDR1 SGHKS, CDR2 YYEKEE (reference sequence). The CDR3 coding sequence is TGTGCCAGCAGCTTGGGATCTGGGACCCAGGGGATCAATCAGCCCCAGCATTTT. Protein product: CASSLGSGTQGINQPQHF.

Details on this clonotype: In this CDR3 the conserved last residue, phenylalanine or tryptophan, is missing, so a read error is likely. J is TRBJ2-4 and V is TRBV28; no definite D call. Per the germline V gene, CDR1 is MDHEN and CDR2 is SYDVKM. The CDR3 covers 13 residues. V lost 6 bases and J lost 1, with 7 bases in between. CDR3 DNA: TGTGCCAGCAGGGATTTGGCCAAAAACATTCAGTACTTA. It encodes CASRDLAKNIQYL.

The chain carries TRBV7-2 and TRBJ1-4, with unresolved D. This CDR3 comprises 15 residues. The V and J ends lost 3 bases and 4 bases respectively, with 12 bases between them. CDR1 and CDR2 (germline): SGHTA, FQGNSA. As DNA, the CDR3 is TGTGCCAGCAGCTTTTTTGGCAGGCTTAATGAAAAACTGTTTTTT. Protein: CASSFFGRLNEKLFF.

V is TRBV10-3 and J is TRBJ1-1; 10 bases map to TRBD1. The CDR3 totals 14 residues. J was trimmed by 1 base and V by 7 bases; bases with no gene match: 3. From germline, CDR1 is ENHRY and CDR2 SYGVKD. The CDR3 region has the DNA TGTGCCATCACTAGACAGGGGGCGAACACTGAAGCTTTCTTT. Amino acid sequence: CAITRQGANTEAFF.

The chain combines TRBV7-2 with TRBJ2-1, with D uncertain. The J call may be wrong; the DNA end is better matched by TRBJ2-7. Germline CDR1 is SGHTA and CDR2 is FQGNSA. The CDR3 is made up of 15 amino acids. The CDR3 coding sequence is TGTGCCAGCAGCTTAGACCGAGCCTCCTACAATGAGCAGTACTTC. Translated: CASSLDRASYNEQYF.

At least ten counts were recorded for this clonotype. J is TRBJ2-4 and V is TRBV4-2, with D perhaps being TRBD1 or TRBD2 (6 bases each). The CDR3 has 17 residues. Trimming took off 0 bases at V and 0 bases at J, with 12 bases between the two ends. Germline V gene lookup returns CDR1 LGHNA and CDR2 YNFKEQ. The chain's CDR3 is CASSQDRGGGAKNIQYF. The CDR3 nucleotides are TGTGCCAGCAGCCAAGATAGAGGAGGGGGAGCCAAAAACATTCAGTACTTC.

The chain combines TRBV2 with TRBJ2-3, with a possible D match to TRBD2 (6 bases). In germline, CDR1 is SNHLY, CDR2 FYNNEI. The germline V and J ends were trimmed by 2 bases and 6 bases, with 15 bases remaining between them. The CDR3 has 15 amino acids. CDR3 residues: CASSEPASERDTQYF. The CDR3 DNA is TGTGCCAGCAGTGAACCGGCTAGCGAAAGGGATACGCAGTATTTT.

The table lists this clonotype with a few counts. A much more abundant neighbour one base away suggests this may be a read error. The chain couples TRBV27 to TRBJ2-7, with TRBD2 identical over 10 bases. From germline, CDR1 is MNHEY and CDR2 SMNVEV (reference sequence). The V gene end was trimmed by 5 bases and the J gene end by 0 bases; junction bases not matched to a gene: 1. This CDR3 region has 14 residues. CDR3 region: CASSGTSDSYEQYF. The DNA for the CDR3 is TGTGCCAGCAGTGGGACTAGCGACTCCTACGAGCAGTACTTC.

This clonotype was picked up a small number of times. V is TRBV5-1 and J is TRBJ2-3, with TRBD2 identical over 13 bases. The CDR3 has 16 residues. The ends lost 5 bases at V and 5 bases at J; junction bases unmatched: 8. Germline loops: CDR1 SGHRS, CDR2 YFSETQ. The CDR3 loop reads CASSQTSGGLVDTQYF. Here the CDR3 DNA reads TGCGCCAGCAGTCAGACTAGCGGGGGGCTTGTAGATACGCAGTATTTT.

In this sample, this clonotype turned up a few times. CDR3 bases: TGTGCCAGCAGCCCTCTCGGGGGAAGCGGGTTAGCCAAAAACATTCAGTACTTC. Its protein is CASSPLGGSGLAKNIQYF. The chain recombines TRBV9 with TRBJ2-4, with a possible D match to TRBD2 (6 bases). Trimming cost V 4 bases and J 0 bases, with 20 bases left between them. The CDR3 loop spans 18 amino acids. Germline CDR1 SGDLS, CDR2 YYNGEE.

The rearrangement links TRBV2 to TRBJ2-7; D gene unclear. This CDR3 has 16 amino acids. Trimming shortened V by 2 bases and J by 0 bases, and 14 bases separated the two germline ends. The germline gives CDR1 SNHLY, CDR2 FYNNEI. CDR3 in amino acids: CASSEFRASGSYEQYF. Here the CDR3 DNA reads TGTGCCAGCAGTGAATTTCGGGCTTCGGGCTCCTACGAGCAGTACTTC.

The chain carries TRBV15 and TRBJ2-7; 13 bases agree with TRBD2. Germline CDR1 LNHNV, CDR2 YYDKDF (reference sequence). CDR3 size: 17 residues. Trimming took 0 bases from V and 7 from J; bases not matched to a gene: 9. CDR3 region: CATSRDFRGLAGSEQYF. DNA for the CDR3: TGTGCCACCAGCAGAGACTTCCGGGGACTAGCGGGGAGTGAGCAGTACTTC.

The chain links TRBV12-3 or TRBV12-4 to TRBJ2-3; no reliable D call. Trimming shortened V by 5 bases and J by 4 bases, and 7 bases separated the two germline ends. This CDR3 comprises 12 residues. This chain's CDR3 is CASSMPPDTQYF. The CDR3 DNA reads TGTGCCAGCAGTATGCCCCCAGATACGCAGTATTTT.

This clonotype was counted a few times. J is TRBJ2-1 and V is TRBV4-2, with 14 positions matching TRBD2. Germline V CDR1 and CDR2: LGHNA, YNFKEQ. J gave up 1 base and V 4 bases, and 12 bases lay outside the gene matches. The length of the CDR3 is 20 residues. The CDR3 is CASSPFIGLAGGGSYNEQFF. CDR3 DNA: TGTGCCAGCAGCCCCTTCATAGGACTAGCGGGAGGAGGGTCCTACAATGAGCAGTTCTTC.

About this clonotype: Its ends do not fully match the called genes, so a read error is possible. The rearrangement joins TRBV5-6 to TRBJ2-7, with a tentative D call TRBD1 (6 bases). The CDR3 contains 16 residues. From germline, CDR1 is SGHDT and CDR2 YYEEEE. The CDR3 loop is CPSSLGPHSTGLEQYF. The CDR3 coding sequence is TGTCCCAGCAGCTTGGGCCCTCATTCGACAGGTCTTGAGCAGTACTTC.

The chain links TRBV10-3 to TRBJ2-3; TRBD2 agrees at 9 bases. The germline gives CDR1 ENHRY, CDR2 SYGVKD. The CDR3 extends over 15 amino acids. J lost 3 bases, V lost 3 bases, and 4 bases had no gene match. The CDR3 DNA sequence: TGTGCCATCAGTGATCCTCTAGCGGGGACAGATACGCAGTATTTT. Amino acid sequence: CAISDPLAGTDTQYF.

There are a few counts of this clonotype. The chain's CDR3 is CASSLFADAGTDTQYF. The DNA of the CDR3 is TGTGCCAGCAGTTTATTCGCGGACGCCGGCACAGATACGCAGTATTTT. This rearrangement joins TRBV27 to TRBJ2-3; D is undetermined. The CDR3 totals 16 residues. The germline V gene encodes CDR1 MNHEY and CDR2 SMNVEV (reference sequence). Deletions cut 1 base from V and 1 base from J, with 12 bases between.

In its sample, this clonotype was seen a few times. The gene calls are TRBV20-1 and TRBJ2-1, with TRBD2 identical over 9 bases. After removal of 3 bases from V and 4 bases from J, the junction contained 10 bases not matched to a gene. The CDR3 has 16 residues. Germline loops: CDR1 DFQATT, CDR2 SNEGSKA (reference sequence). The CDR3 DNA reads TGCAGTGCTAGTGGAGGGCGGGGGGGTCGGTACAATGAGCAGTTCTTC. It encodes CSASGGRGGRYNEQFF.

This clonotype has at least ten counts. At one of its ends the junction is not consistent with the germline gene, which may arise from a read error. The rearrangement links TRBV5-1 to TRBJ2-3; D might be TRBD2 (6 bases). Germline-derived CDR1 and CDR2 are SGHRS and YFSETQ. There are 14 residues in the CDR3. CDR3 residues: CASSFGTSTDTQYF. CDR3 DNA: TGTGCCAGCAGCTTTGGGACTAGCACAGATACGCAGTATTTT.

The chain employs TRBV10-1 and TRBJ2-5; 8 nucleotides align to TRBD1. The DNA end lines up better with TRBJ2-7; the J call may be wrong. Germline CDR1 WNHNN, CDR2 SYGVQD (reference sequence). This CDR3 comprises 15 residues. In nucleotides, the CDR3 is TGCGCCAGCAGTGAGTCGGCGACAGGGGCCTACGAGCAGTACTTC. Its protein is CASSESATGAYEQYF.

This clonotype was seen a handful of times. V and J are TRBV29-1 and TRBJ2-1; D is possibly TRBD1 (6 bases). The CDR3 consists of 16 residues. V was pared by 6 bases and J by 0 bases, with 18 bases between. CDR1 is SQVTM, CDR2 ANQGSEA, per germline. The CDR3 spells CSVTLTGSGSYNEQFF. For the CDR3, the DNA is TGCAGCGTGACCTTAACAGGGTCCGGCTCCTACAATGAGCAGTTCTTC.

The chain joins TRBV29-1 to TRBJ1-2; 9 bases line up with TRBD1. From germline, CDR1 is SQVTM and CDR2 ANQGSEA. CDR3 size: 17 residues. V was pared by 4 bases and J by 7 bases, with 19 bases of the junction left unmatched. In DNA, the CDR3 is TGCAGCGTTGTTGGGAGAGGGGACAGGGAAGGTTTGGCTGGCTACACCTTC. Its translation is CSVVGRGDREGLAGYTF.

CDR3 coding DNA: TGCAGTGCTAGACCCCGACGGAAACTGTTTTTT. Amino acids: CSARPRRKLFF. The chain links TRBV20-1 to TRBJ1-4; D unresolved. The V gene lost 2 bases and the J gene lost 11 bases, with 9 bases spanning the gap. The germline CDR1 and CDR2 sequences are DFQATT and SNEGSKA (reference sequence). This CDR3 spans 11 amino acids.

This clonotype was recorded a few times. CDR3 sequence: CASRGRTTDTQYF. The CDR3 DNA sequence: TGTGCCAGCAGGGGCCGGACCACAGATACGCAGTATTTT. The J gene is TRBJ2-3, the V gene TRBV12-3 or TRBV12-4, with unresolved D. The V and J ends lost 6 bases and 2 bases respectively, with 9 bases between them. The CDR3 has 13 residues.

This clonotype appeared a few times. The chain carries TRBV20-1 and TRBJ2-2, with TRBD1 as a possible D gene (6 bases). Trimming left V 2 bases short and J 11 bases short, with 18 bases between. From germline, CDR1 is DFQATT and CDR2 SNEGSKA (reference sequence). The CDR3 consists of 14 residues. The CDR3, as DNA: TGCAGTGCTAGACCGGGACAACCTACACGCGAGCTGTTTTTT. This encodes CSARPGQPTRELFF.

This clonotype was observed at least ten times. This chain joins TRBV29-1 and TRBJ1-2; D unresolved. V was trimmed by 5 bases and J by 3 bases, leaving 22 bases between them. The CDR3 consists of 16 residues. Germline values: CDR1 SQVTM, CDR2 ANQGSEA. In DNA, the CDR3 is TGCAGCGTTCGCGCGGAAACTTTCCGGAGGGACTATGGCTACACCTTC. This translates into CSVRAETFRRDYGYTF.

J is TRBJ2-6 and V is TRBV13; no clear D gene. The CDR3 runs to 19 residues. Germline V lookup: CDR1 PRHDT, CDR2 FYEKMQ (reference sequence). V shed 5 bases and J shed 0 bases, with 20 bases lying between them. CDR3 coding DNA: TGTGCCAGCAGCCCCATCCTGGCCGATAAAGGCTCTGGGGCCAACGTCCTGACTTTC. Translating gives CASSPILADKGSGANVLTF.

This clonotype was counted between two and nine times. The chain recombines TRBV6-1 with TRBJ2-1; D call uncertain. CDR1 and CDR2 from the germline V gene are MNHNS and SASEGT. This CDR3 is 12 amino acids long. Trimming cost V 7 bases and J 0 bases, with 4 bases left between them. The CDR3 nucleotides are TGTGCCAGCACATTCTCCTACAATGAGCAGTTCTTC. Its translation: CASTFSYNEQFF.

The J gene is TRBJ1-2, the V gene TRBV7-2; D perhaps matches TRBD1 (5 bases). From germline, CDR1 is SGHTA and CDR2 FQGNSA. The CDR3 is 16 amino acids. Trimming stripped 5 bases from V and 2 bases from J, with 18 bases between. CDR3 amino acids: CASSPGVRGSNYGYTF. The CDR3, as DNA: TGTGCCAGCAGCCCGGGGGTCCGGGGCTCGAACTATGGCTACACCTTC. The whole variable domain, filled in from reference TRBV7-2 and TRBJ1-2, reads GAGVSQSPSNKVTEKGKDVELRCDPISGHTALYWYRQSLGQGLEFLIYFQGNSAPDKSGLPSDRFSAERTGGSVSTLTIQRTQQEDSAVYLCASSPGVRGSNYGYTFGSGTRLTVV.

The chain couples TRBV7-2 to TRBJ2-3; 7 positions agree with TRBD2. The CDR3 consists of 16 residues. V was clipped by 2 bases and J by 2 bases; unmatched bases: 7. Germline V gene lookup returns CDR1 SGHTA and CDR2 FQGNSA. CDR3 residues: CASSLSGTYLTDTQYF. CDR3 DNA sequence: TGTGCCAGCAGCTTAAGCGGGACTTACCTCACAGATACGCAGTATTTT.

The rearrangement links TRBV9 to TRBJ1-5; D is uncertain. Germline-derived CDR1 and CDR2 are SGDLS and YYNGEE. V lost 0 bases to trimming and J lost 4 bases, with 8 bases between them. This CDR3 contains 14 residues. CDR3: CASSVGVGNQPQHF. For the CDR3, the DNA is TGTGCCAGCAGCGTAGGGGTGGGGAATCAGCCCCAGCATTTT. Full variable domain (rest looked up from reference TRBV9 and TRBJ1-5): DSGVTQTPKHLITATGQRVTLRCSPRSGDLSVYWYQQSLDQGLQFLIQYYNGEERAKGNILERFSAQQFPDLHSELNLSSLELGDSALYFCASSVGVGNQPQHFGDGTRLSIL.